Listed below are T cell receptor beta chains from one sample, sequenced in a study of CD8+CD57+ T cells in acquired aplastic anemia. TCRdb processed the reads anew with MiXCR; each CDR3 protein has one entry. The repertoire consists of roughly 150,000 distinct CDR3 sequences, with around 43% occurring once and the leading ten covering 3.2%. The source material was sorted CD4+, CD8+, or CD8+CD57+ T cells (not recorded which) from PBMCs. These TCRs come from a human donor with aplastic anemia. CDR3s include the opening cysteine and the closing phenylalanine or tryptophan. The D gene is left open where the match is weak. Rows may omit the clone size; those that give it use once, few, many or a size class.

v_gene: TRBV10-3
j_gene: TRBJ2-6
abundance: -
d_gene: -
CDR3nt: TGTGCCACCGGGGATATGCTCTCTGGGGCCAACGTCCTGACTTTC
CDR3aa: CATGDMLSGANVLTF

v_gene: TRBV7-2
j_gene: TRBJ1-5
abundance: -
d_gene: TRBD1
CDR3nt: TGTACCAGCAGCTTGAGCGGACAGGGTAATCAGCCCCAGCATTTT
CDR3aa: CTSSLSGQGNQPQHF

v_gene: TRBV9
j_gene: TRBJ2-1
abundance: many
d_gene: -
CDR3nt: TGTGCCAGCAGCCTGGGACGACGCCCGTCGGATCCCTACAATGAGCAGTTCTTC
CDR3aa: CASSLGRRPSDPYNEQFF

v_gene: TRBV6-4
j_gene: TRBJ2-3
abundance: many
d_gene: -
CDR3nt: TGTGCCAGCAAAAGTGGAAATACGCAGTATTTT
CDR3aa: CASKSGNTQYF

v_gene: TRBV29-1
j_gene: TRBJ2-5
abundance: -
d_gene: -
CDR3nt: TGCACCGGTAGGGGGGCAGGGATACAAGAGACCCAGTACTTC
CDR3aa: CTGRGAGIQETQYF

v_gene: TRBV10-3
j_gene: TRBJ2-5
abundance: -
d_gene: -
CDR3nt: TGTGCCATCAGTGGGCTAGCAGTGGGGGAGACCCAGTACTTC
CDR3aa: CAISGLAVGETQYF

v_gene: TRBV29-1
j_gene: TRBJ1-1
abundance: many
d_gene: -
CDR3nt: TGCAGCGTTGAAGAAGCCCCTGGGACTGAAGCTTTCTTT
CDR3aa: CSVEEAPGTEAFF

v_gene: TRBV7-2
j_gene: TRBJ1-1
abundance: many
d_gene: TRBD1
CDR3nt: TGTGCCAGCAGCCCCCGACAGGGACTGAACACTGAAGCTTTCTTT
CDR3aa: CASSPRQGLNTEAFF

v_gene: TRBV29-1
j_gene: TRBJ1-2
abundance: -
d_gene: -
CDR3nt: TGCAGCGTTGGGAAAGGGGTCTATGGCTACACCTTC
CDR3aa: CSVGKGVYGYTF

v_gene: TRBV14
j_gene: TRBJ1-5
abundance: -
d_gene: TRBD1
CDR3nt: TGTGCCAGCAGCCAAGTGGCAGGGGGGAATCAGCCCCAGCATTTT
CDR3aa: CASSQVAGGNQPQHF

v_gene: TRBV27
j_gene: TRBJ1-2
abundance: many
d_gene: TRBD1
CDR3nt: TGTGCCAGCCGTACGGCTCGACAGGGAAGGTATGGCTACACCTTC
CDR3aa: CASRTARQGRYGYTF

v_gene: TRBV10-3
j_gene: TRBJ2-2
abundance: many
d_gene: -
CDR3nt: TGTGCCATCAGACAGGCCACCGGGGAGCTGTTTTTT
CDR3aa: CAIRQATGELFF

v_gene: TRBV20-1
j_gene: TRBJ2-1
abundance: once
d_gene: -
CDR3nt: TGCAGTGCTAGAGTTCCTAGAATACCTTCATACAGTGAGCAGTTCTTC
CDR3aa: CSARVPRIPSYSEQFF

v_gene: TRBV6-1
j_gene: TRBJ1-1
abundance: many
d_gene: TRBD1
CDR3nt: TGTGCCAGCAGTCTGGGACAGCCTCTAACTGAAGCTTTCTTT
CDR3aa: CASSLGQPLTEAFF

v_gene: TRBV18
j_gene: TRBJ1-2
abundance: -
d_gene: -
CDR3nt: TGTGCCAGCTCACGGGCGGACAGAGATTATGGCTACACCTTC
CDR3aa: CASSRADRDYGYTF

v_gene: TRBV2
j_gene: TRBJ2-1
abundance: -
d_gene: TRBD2
CDR3nt: TGTGCCAGCAGGGCAGGGACTAGCGGGGGAAATGAGCAGTTCTTC
CDR3aa: CASRAGTSGGNEQFF

v_gene: TRBV20-1
j_gene: TRBJ2-1
abundance: -
d_gene: TRBD2
CDR3nt: TGCAGTGCTCCCAGCCCGCTAGCGGGAGGGCATGAGCAGTTCTTC
CDR3aa: CSAPSPLAGGHEQFF

v_gene: TRBV10-3
j_gene: TRBJ1-2
abundance: few
d_gene: -
CDR3nt: TGTGCCATCAGTCTGGTGGACGGAGGGAACTATGGCTACACCTTC
CDR3aa: CAISLVDGGNYGYTF

v_gene: TRBV4-3
j_gene: TRBJ1-2
abundance: many
d_gene: TRBD1
CDR3nt: TGCGCCAGCAGCCGAAAGTCCGGGACAGGGGTCTATGGCTACACCTTC
CDR3aa: CASSRKSGTGVYGYTF

v_gene: TRBV15
j_gene: TRBJ2-1
abundance: -
d_gene: -
CDR3nt: TGTGCCACCAGCAGTAAGGAAGTGGATGAGCAGTTCTTC
CDR3aa: CATSSKEVDEQFF

v_gene: TRBV6-2/TRBV6-3
j_gene: TRBJ2-3
abundance: many
d_gene: -
CDR3nt: TGTGCCAGCAGTCCCTTGGGGCTTTCCTCGGGGACGCAGTATTTT
CDR3aa: CASSPLGLSSGTQYF

v_gene: TRBV2
j_gene: TRBJ2-1
abundance: -
d_gene: -
CDR3nt: TGTGCCAGCAGCCTTGGCTTCCAACTCTACGAGCAGTTCTTC
CDR3aa: CASSLGFQLYEQFF